The 21 T cell receptor beta chains below all came from one sample that was sequenced in a study of a mutant IDH1 vaccine in newly diagnosed glioma. For these TCRs, the target antigens are not known. This table comes from immunoSEQ multiplex PCR, and its TCRdb copy is limited to in-frame clones, with some not included. Among approximately 81,000 clones listed, roughly 85% were seen once. Sample time point: week 23, last vaccination. Each vaccine dose was 300 ug of mutant IDH1 20-mer peptide, with topical imiquimod. Source: PBMCs, taken from a glioma patient whose treatment included an IDH1 peptide vaccine. These receptors came from a young man with glioma. Some clones in this sample may be carry-over from other donors' samples.

The CDR3 coding sequence is TGTGCCAGCAGTTACGGACAGCACTCCTACGAGCAGTACTTC. The encoded protein is CASSYGQHSYEQYF. The chain joins TRBV28 to TRBJ2-7; D possibly corresponds to TRBD1 (6 bases). Germline CDR1 MDHEN, CDR2 SYDVKM. V lost 4 bases, J lost 0 bases, and 10 bases lay in between. The CDR3 is made up of 14 amino acids. Full variable domain (rest looked up from reference TRBV28 and TRBJ2-7): DVKVTQSSRYLVKRTGEKVFLECVQDMDHENMFWYRQDPGLGLRLIYFSYDVKMKEKGDIPEGYSVSREKKERFSLILESASTNQTSMYLCASSYGQHSYEQYFGPGTRLTVT.

In its sample, this clone was seen a few times. The J gene is TRBJ1-6, the V gene TRBV7-9; 8 positions match TRBD1. This CDR3 comprises 15 residues. After removal of 3 bases from V and 10 bases from J, the junction contained 8 bases not matched to a gene. Germline CDR1 SEHNR, CDR2 FQNEAQ (reference sequence). CDR3 loop: CASSFVQTGESPLHF. The CDR3 nucleotides read TGTGCCAGCAGCTTCGTGCAGACAGGGGAATCACCCCTCCACTTT.

This chain joins TRBV6-4 and TRBJ2-4, with 8 nucleotides matching TRBD2. The ends lost 5 bases at V and 6 bases at J; junction bases unmatched: 3. Per germline, CDR1 MRHNA and CDR2 SNTAGT. The CDR3 spans 13 residues. As DNA, the CDR3 is TGTGCCAGCAGTTTCCGGGAGGGAAACATTCAGTACTTC. This sequence encodes CASSFREGNIQYF.

This clone showed up just a few times. V usage is TRBV30 and J usage is TRBJ2-1; D is undetermined. This CDR3 region has 13 residues. Germline values: CDR1 GTSNPN, CDR2 SVGIG (reference sequence). The ends were cut back, 2 bases at V and 9 bases at J, with 14 bases in the middle. Written as DNA, the CDR3 is TGTGCCTGGAGTAGTCAGGAGTTCGGTGAGCAGTTCTTC. Translating gives CAWSSQEFGEQFF.

The count of this clone is one. V and J are TRBV6-6 and TRBJ1-1; unclear D gene. Trimming took 0 bases from V and 3 from J, leaving 2 bases between them. The germline V gene has CDR1 MNHNY and CDR2 SVGAGI (reference sequence). CDR3 size: 12 residues. The CDR3 here is CASSYSDTEAFF. CDR3 sequence (DNA): TGTGCCAGCAGTTACTCCGACACTGAAGCTTTCTTT.

Turning to this clone: Lacking the conserved final phenylalanine or tryptophan, this CDR3 likely reflects a read error. The DNA is left out, because the CDR3 cannot be placed on it with certainty; the CDR3 is given as TCRdb lists it. The rearrangement uses TRBV6-6 and TRBJ2-7; the table gives TRBD1 as D, unverified against the DNA. The CDR3 comprises 11 residues, both ends counted. Germline assignment: CDR1 MNHNY and CDR2 SVGAGI (reference sequence). The CDR3 loop reads CASSYGGHMAI.

The rearrangement uses TRBV18 and TRBJ2-3, with 7 bases that match TRBD2. Germline V gene lookup returns CDR1 KGHSH and CDR2 LQKENI. This CDR3 is 13 amino acids long. Germline trimming cut 5 bases from V and 2 bases from J; bases unmatched to any gene: 1. The CDR3 nucleotides are TGTGCCAGCTCAAGCGGGAACACAGATACGCAGTATTTT. Translation gives CASSSGNTDTQYF.

The chain uses TRBV28 and TRBJ1-4; 10 nucleotides agree with TRBD1. J gave up 3 bases and V 4 bases, and 2 bases lay outside the gene matches. The germline gives CDR1 MDHEN, CDR2 SYDVKM. The CDR3 has 15 residues. CDR3 region: CASSSGQGSNEKLFF. CDR3 bases: TGTGCCAGCAGTTCGGGACAGGGGTCTAATGAAAAACTGTTTTTT.

The rearrangement links TRBV28 to TRBJ1-2, with D possibly TRBD1 on 6 matching bases. Deletions cut 5 bases from V and 6 bases from J, with 10 bases between. Germline CDR1 MDHEN, CDR2 SYDVKM. The CDR3 is made up of 12 amino acids. Here the CDR3 reads CASSPGVHGYTF. CDR3 nucleotide sequence: TGTGCCAGCAGTCCAGGGGTCCATGGCTACACCTTC.

This clone was observed a handful of times. The gene calls are TRBV15 and TRBJ2-7, with 9 bases fitting TRBD1. This CDR3 region has 15 residues. CDR1 LNHNV and CDR2 YYDKDF come from the germline V gene (reference sequence). The J segment lost 5 bases and the V segment lost 3 bases, leaving 8 bases of the junction unmatched. Here the CDR3 reads CATSRGRTGDNEQYF. The CDR3 DNA reads as TGTGCCACCAGCAGGGGCAGGACAGGGGACAACGAGCAGTACTTC.

This rearrangement joins TRBV2 to TRBJ2-5; 7 positions match TRBD2. The trim removed 3 bases at V and 4 bases at J, leaving 8 bases unmatched. There are 15 residues in the CDR3. Per germline, CDR1 SNHLY and CDR2 FYNNEI. Here the CDR3 reads CASSDSSGGGETQYF. The CDR3 region has the DNA TGTGCCAGCAGTGATTCTAGCGGTGGGGGAGAGACCCAGTACTTC. Filled out from reference TRBV2 and TRBJ2-5, the complete variable domain reads EPEVTQTPSHQVTQMGQEVILRCVPISNHLYFYWYRQILGQKVEFLVSFYNNEISEKSEIFDDQFSVERPDGSNFTLKIRSTKLEDSAMYFCASSDSSGGGETQYFGPGTRLLVL.

This chain connects TRBV7-9 to TRBJ2-5; 8 nucleotides line up with TRBD1. V shed 1 base and J 4 bases; nucleotides not matched to a gene: 5. This CDR3 contains 15 residues. Per germline, CDR1 SEHNR and CDR2 FQNEAQ (reference sequence). The CDR3, as DNA: TGTGCCAGCAGCTTAGGCCGGACAGGGCGAGAGACCCAGTACTTC. It codes for CASSLGRTGRETQYF.

This clone was found a few times. V and J are TRBV5-1 and TRBJ2-2; no definite D call. This CDR3 has 13 amino acids. Between the trimmed V and J ends, which lost 0 bases and 1 base, there was a span of 1 base. From germline, CDR1 is SGHRS and CDR2 YFSETQ. CDR3: CASSLGNTGELFF. In nucleotides, the CDR3 is TGCGCCAGCAGCTTGGGGAACACCGGGGAGCTGTTTTTT.

This chain uses TRBV28 with TRBJ2-1; a possible D gene is TRBD2 (6 bases). CDR1 and CDR2 from the germline V gene are MDHEN and SYDVKM. Between the trimmed V and J ends, which lost 1 base and 14 bases, there was a span of 18 bases. This CDR3 spans 14 amino acids. The CDR3 DNA reads as TGTGCCAGCAGTTTATTCTCTGGGAGGCCCCTTGAGTTCTTC. Its protein product is CASSLFSGRPLEFF.

The chain has TRBV18 and TRBJ2-3; TRBD2 matches at 8 bases. Trimming took 0 bases from V and 8 from J; bases not matched to a gene: 10. This CDR3 comprises 16 residues. Germline loops: CDR1 KGHSH, CDR2 LQKENI. In DNA, the CDR3 is TGTGCCAGCTCACCACCCAAACTAGCGGATCTCCTTACGCAGTATTTT. As protein: CASSPPKLADLLTQYF. The complete variable domain, with remaining parts taken from reference TRBV18 and TRBJ2-3, reads NAGVMQNPRHLVRRRGQEARLRCSPMKGHSHVYWYRQLPEEGLKFMVYLQKENIIDESGMPKERFSAEFPKEGPSILRIQQVVRGDSAAYFCASSPPKLADLLTQYFGPGTRLTVL.

The genes are TRBV12-1 and TRBJ2-5; the table calls TRBD1, which could not be checked here. TRBV12-1 is a recognized pseudogene. The CDR3 is made up of 10 amino acids. CDR3 bases: TGTGCCAGCAGTCAGGAGACCCAGTACTTC. This codes for CASSQETQYF.

This chain uses TRBV5-1 with TRBJ2-1; 13 bases fit TRBD2. Germline V CDR1 and CDR2: SGHRS, YFSETQ. The length of the CDR3 is 17 residues. The V and J ends lost 4 bases and 4 bases, in that order; junction bases with no gene match: 8. CDR3 protein: CASSHTSLAGGYNEQFF. CDR3 in DNA: TGCGCCAGCAGCCACACGTCACTAGCGGGAGGGTACAATGAGCAGTTCTTC.

The chain uses TRBV5-6 and TRBJ2-1; the match to TRBD2 covers 13 bases. The CDR3 runs to 16 residues. Germline CDR1 is SGHDT and CDR2 is YYEEEE. The trim removed 4 bases at V and 3 bases at J, leaving 4 bases unmatched. CDR3 sequence (DNA): TGTGCCAGCAGCCAAGGGACTAGCGGGGACTACAATGAGCAGTTCTTC. Amino acid sequence: CASSQGTSGDYNEQFF. The whole variable domain, remainder taken from reference TRBV5-6 and TRBJ2-1, is DAGVTQSPTHLIKTRGQQVTLRCSPKSGHDTVSWYQQALGQGPQFIFQYYEEEERQRGNFPDRFSGHQFPNYSSELNVNALLLGDSALYLCASSQGTSGDYNEQFFGPGTRLTVL.

V usage is TRBV10-3 and J usage is TRBJ2-1; possibly TRBD1 for D (5 bases). The length of the CDR3 is 14 residues. V lost 5 bases and J lost 9, with 17 bases in between. Germline CDR1 ENHRY, CDR2 SYGVKD. In DNA, the CDR3 is TGTGCCATCAGTTTCCTCGGTGTAAGGGGTGAGCAGTTCTTC. It is translated as CAISFLGVRGEQFF.

This sequence joins TRBV2 and TRBJ1-2; D not certain. V lost 6 bases to trimming and J lost 5 bases, with 16 bases between them. Per germline, CDR1 SNHLY and CDR2 FYNNEI. The CDR3 contains 14 residues. DNA for the CDR3: TGTGCCAGCAGCGATGGGGAGTTAACTTATGGCTACACCTTC. Its protein is CASSDGELTYGYTF.

This clone was observed once. V usage is TRBV5-1 and J usage is TRBJ2-5, with 8 positions matching TRBD1. The DNA end favors TRBJ2-7, so the J call may be wrong. Germline lookup yields CDR1 SGHRS and CDR2 YFSETQ. This CDR3 has 15 amino acids. The CDR3 region is CASSLDRGFSYEQYF. CDR3 nucleotides: TGCGCCAGCAGCCTAGACAGGGGATTTTCCTACGAGCAGTACTTC.